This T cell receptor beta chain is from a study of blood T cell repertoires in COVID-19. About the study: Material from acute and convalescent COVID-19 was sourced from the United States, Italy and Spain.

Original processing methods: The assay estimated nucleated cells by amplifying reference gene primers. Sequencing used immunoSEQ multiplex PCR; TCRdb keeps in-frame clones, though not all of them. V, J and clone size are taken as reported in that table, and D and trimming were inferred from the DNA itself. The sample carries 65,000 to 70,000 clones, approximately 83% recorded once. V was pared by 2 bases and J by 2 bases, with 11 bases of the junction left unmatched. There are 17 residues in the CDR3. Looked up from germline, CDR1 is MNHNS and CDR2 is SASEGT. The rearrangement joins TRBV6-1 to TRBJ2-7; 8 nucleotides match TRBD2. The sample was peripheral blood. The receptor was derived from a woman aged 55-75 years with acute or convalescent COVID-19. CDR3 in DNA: TGTGCCAGCAGTGAACAAAGGCCTAGCGGGTTTCCCTACGAGCAGTACTTC. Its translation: CASSEQRPSGFPYEQYF.